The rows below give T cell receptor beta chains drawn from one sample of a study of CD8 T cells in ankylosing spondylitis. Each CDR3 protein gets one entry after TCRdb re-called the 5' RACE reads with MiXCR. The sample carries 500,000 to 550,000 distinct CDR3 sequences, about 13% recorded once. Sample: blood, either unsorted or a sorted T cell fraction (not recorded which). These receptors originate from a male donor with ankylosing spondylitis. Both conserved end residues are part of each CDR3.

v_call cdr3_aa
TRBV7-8 CASSFGGTGGKQPQHF
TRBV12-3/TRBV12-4 CASSWLWYEQYF
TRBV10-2 CASSEHSGGAEGGYTF
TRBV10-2 CASKFLAGGPYEQYF
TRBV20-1 CSATGLAVYNEQFF
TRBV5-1 CASSFQPSGYNEQFF
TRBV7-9 CASSLYAAYEQYF
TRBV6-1 CAFGTGGLYEQYF
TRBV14 CASSQDRHLYNEQFF
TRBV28 CASSAPGQVPNTEAFF
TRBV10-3 CAISREGRNTGELFF
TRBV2 CASTREQVNAEFF
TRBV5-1 CASSLVVGGPDTQYF
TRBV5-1 CASSLAGNQPQHF
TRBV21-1 CASSRATIHEQYF
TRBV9 CASSNRGGSYNEQFF
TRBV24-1 CATSDRQGLETQYF
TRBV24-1 CATSDPRGSGRGTDTQYF
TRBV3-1 CASSHPSTAAVTYNEQFF
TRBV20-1 CSARTSAQHNEQFF
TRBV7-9 CASSFWTSGQETQYF
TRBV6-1 CASTHPDRANEQFF
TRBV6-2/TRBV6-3 CASRRWGVSSYNEQFF
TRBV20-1 CSARGTSGSSETQYF
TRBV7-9 CASSAGQGGTTIEQFF
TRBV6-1 CASSAGVWDNEQFF
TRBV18 CASSPLKLAGGRIEQYF
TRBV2 CASSEARSVTYNEQFF
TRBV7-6 CASSSGPYTSPQHF
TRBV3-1 CASSRPLGADNEQFF
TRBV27 CASSWKARGRSTDTQYF
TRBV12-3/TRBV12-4 CASSRGRGEKLFF
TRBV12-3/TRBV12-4 CASSWSSGNTIYF
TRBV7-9 CASSTLPSGANVLTF
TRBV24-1 CATGGAGQRTFF
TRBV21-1 CASSRLHTGTSGSHGETQYF
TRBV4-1 CASSRGGLSVNYGYTF
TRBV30 CAWLSQGYEQYF
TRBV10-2 CASLLGGNTEAFF
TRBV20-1 CSAPRQTDTQYF
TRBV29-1 CSVYVAGGDYNEQFF
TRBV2 CASTYLGGGNQPQHF
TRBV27 CASTPRGNPGELFF
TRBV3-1 CASSRTSGSAETQYF
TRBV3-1 CASSLGEAERGYTF
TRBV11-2 CASSPLTGQGGQWSF
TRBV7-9 CASSLEGEPRVEAFF
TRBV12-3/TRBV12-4 CASSPGDFRLVEQFF
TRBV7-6 CASSPYRGEIYGYTF
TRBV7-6 CASSRDRDYEQYF
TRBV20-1 CSARDPGTSHQPQHF